Described below is a single T cell receptor (beta chain) sequence and its context. Original handling: From reference gene primer amplification, estimates of nucleated cell counts were derived. Method: immunoSEQ multiplex PCR; TCRdb's copy keeps in-frame clones and lacks some. Clonal size and the V and J genes are those of that table, whereas D and trimming came from the DNA. The table lists approximately 190,000 clones, roughly 80% of them singletons, with under 5.5% in the top ten. These data originate in a study of blood T cell repertoires in COVID-19. Study at large: The United States, Italy and Spain were the sources of the acute and convalescent COVID-19 samples. T cells, B-cell-depleted T cells, or PBMCs supplied cDNA or gDNA.

There are 18 residues in the CDR3. Trimming at V came to 0 bases and at J to 2 bases, leaving 10 bases not matched to a gene. The germline gives CDR1 MNHEY, CDR2 SVGEGT. V and J are TRBV6-2 or TRBV6-3 and TRBJ2-1; 7 bases are shared with TRBD1. The sample comprised peripheral blood. This clonotype was sampled from a woman in her twenties or thirties with acute or convalescent COVID-19. Here the CDR3 reads CASSYSNFRDSPYNEQFF. The CDR3 DNA sequence: TGTGCCAGCAGTTACTCGAATTTTAGGGACAGCCCCTACAATGAGCAGTTCTTC.